A single sample is the source of the 23 T cell receptor beta chains below, sequenced in a study of T-cell reconstitution after alpha-beta-depleted transplantation in children. Construction of the TCRbeta library involved unique molecular identifiers. Using its own MiXCR run on the PCR reads, TCRdb lists one record per CDR3 protein. The table has about 110,000 distinct CDR3 sequences, around a tenth seen once. The source material was PBMCs from the stem cell graft donor, sampled from the stem cell graft. The receptors here all came from a human donor who donated a stem cell graft to a child with acute lymphoblastic leukemia.

This clonotype has ten or more counts. The chain links TRBV27 to TRBJ2-6; 14 positions agree with TRBD2. This CDR3 is built from 18 residues. Germline CDR1 MNHEY, CDR2 SMNVEV (reference sequence). The V segment lost 6 bases and the J segment 0 bases; nucleotides outside the gene matches: 4. Written as DNA, the CDR3 is TGTGCCAGCAGGGGACTAGCGGGGGATTTCTCTGGGGCCAACGTCCTGACTTTC. Its protein is CASRGLAGDFSGANVLTF. Full variable domain (remainder filled in from reference TRBV27 and TRBJ2-6): EAQVTQNPRYLITVTGKKLTVTCSQNMNHEYMSWYRQDPGLGLRQIYYSMNVEVTDKGDVPEGYKVSRKEKRNFPLILESPSPNQTSLYFCASRGLAGDFSGANVLTFGAGSRLTVL.

Ten or more counts support this clonotype. This chain connects TRBV15 to TRBJ2-5, with 10 bases that match TRBD2. Germline-derived CDR1 and CDR2 are LNHNV and YYDKDF (reference sequence). V trimming: 2 bases; J trimming: 2 bases; junction bases outside the gene matches: 8. This CDR3 is 17 amino acids long. The CDR3 region is CATSRLAGEGQQETQYF. CDR3 coding DNA: TGTGCCACCAGCAGACTAGCGGGAGAGGGGCAACAAGAGACCCAGTACTTC. Looking up the rest from reference TRBV15 and TRBJ2-5 gives the full variable domain: DAMVIQNPRYQVTQFGKPVTLSCSQTLNHNVMYWYQQKSSQAPKLLFHYYDKDFNNEADTPDNFQSRRPNTSFCFLDIRSPGLGDTAMYLCATSRLAGEGQQETQYFGPGTRLLVL.

By share, this clonotype counts as medium-sized. The chain uses TRBV20-1 and TRBJ2-3; 8 bases map to TRBD2. V lost 2 bases, J lost 4 bases, and 8 bases stayed unmatched. Germline V gene sequence: CDR1 DFQATT, CDR2 SNEGSKA (reference sequence). This CDR3 spans 15 amino acids. This CDR3 is CSARTGRGKADTQYF. Here the CDR3 DNA reads TGCAGTGCTAGAACCGGGAGGGGCAAGGCAGATACGCAGTATTTT.

This clonotype has ten or more counts. The gene calls are TRBV2 and TRBJ1-2; maybe TRBD1 (6 bases). This CDR3 is built from 14 residues. With 5 bases removed from V and 4 bases from J, the gap between germline ends came to 14 bases. From germline, CDR1 is SNHLY and CDR2 FYNNEI. The CDR3 nucleotides are TGTGCCAGCAGTCGACAGGCCAGCACCTATGGCTACACCTTC. Encoded protein: CASSRQASTYGYTF.

This clonotype was counted ten times or more. The chain uses TRBV9 and TRBJ2-1; 9 nucleotides agree with TRBD2. The length of the CDR3 is 14 residues. The V segment lost 2 bases and the J segment 9 bases; nucleotides outside the gene matches: 6. Germline lookup yields CDR1 SGDLS and CDR2 YYNGEE. CDR3 in amino acids: CASSVGGRASEQFF. CDR3 nucleotide sequence: TGTGCCAGCAGCGTCGGCGGGAGGGCCAGTGAGCAGTTCTTC.

This clonotype was observed at least ten times. The J gene is TRBJ1-2, the V gene TRBV5-1; unclear D gene. This CDR3 spans 15 amino acids. V was pared by 0 bases and J by 7 bases, with 16 bases between. Germline CDR1 reads SGHRS; CDR2 reads YFSETQ. The CDR3 reads CASSLDSSVGRGYTF. CDR3 nucleotides: TGCGCCAGCAGCTTGGATTCCTCCGTCGGGCGTGGCTACACCTTC.

This clonotype was counted many times. The chain has TRBV10-3 and TRBJ1-6; D remains ambiguous. Germline CDR1 ENHRY, CDR2 SYGVKD. V lost 6 bases, J lost 6 bases, and 15 bases lay in between. The CDR3 is 15 amino acids. The CDR3 is CAISDREPSNSPLHF. DNA of the CDR3: TGTGCCATCAGCGACCGGGAACCTAGTAATTCACCCCTCCACTTT.

This clonotype was detected many times. V and J are TRBV2 and TRBJ1-2, with 7 bases lining up with TRBD1. Germline CDR1 and CDR2: SNHLY and FYNNEI. Germline trimming cut 5 bases from V and 10 bases from J; bases unmatched to any gene: 7. CDR3 size: 12 residues. The CDR3 spells CASSFDREDYTF. CDR3 bases: TGTGCCAGCAGTTTCGACAGGGAAGACTACACCTTC.

This clonotype was detected many times. The chain uses TRBV5-1 and TRBJ2-2, with D unclear. The CDR3 extends over 16 amino acids. Germline V gene data show CDR1 as SGHRS and CDR2 as YFSETQ. Deletions cut 0 bases from V and 0 bases from J, with 9 bases between. This chain's CDR3 is CASSLAKGTNTGELFF. The CDR3 DNA reads as TGCGCCAGCAGCTTGGCCAAAGGAACGAACACCGGGGAGCTGTTTTTT.

This clonotype was detected ten times or more. The V call is TRBV6-7, the J call TRBJ1-2; D gene ambiguous. TRBV6-7 is classed as an ORF, of uncertain function. V was pared by 9 bases and J by 6 bases, with 14 bases between. This CDR3 is 12 amino acids long. CDR3 nucleotide sequence: TGTGCCAGGTCGGGGATAGGCCATGGCTACACCTTC. Protein product: CARSGIGHGYTF.

This clonotype was recorded many times. J is TRBJ1-1 and V is TRBV25-1, with unresolved D. The CDR3 contains 13 residues. V was pared by 3 bases and J by 10 bases, with 15 bases between. Germline loops: CDR1 MGHDK, CDR2 SYGVNS. CDR3 protein: CASSDPVLAGAFF. CDR3 DNA sequence: TGTGCCAGCAGTGACCCAGTCTTGGCTGGAGCTTTCTTT.

The chain uses TRBV30 and TRBJ2-7; D not resolved. V was shortened by 3 bases and J by 4 bases, with 13 bases between the two germline ends. Germline CDR1 and CDR2: GTSNPN and SVGIG (reference sequence). The CDR3 spans 13 residues. The CDR3: CAWSLAPGYEQYF. CDR3 DNA: TGTGCCTGGAGCCTGGCCCCTGGATACGAGCAGTACTTC. Variable domain in full (rest from reference TRBV30 and TRBJ2-7): SQTIHQWPATLVQPVGSPLSLECTVEGTSNPNLYWYRQAAGRGLQLLFYSVGIGQISSEVPQNLSASRPQDRQFILSSKKLLLSDSGFYLCAWSLAPGYEQYFGPGTRLTVT.

The gene calls are TRBV12-3 or TRBV12-4 and TRBJ2-5; 7 nucleotides align to TRBD1. Unmatched junction bases numbered 9, after V lost 6 bases and J lost 2 bases. CDR3 length: 15 amino acids. CDR3 loop: CASRSGDSSQETQYF. DNA of the CDR3: TGTGCCAGCAGATCCGGGGACAGCTCACAAGAGACCCAGTACTTC.

This clonotype was detected many times. V is TRBV5-1 and J is TRBJ2-7; 14 bases fit TRBD2. The CDR3 runs to 16 residues. CDR1 is SGHRS, CDR2 YFSETQ, per germline. V was pared by 3 bases and J by 6 bases, with 8 bases of the junction left unmatched. CDR3 residues: CASSYGTSGRTREQYF. As DNA, the CDR3 is TGCGCCAGCAGCTACGGGACTAGCGGGAGAACTCGCGAGCAGTACTTC.

At least ten counts were recorded for this clonotype. The J gene is TRBJ2-1, the V gene TRBV7-9; D remains ambiguous. Germline V gives CDR1 SEHNR, CDR2 FQNEAQ (reference sequence). Trimming took off 6 bases at V and 12 bases at J, with 15 bases between the two ends. The CDR3 is made up of 12 amino acids. CDR3 sequence (DNA): TGTGCCAGCAGGACGGGCTTTTTAGGGCAGTTCTTC. It is translated as CASRTGFLGQFF.

This clonotype was observed at least ten times. The chain has TRBV4-1 and TRBJ1-1; 7 nucleotides align to TRBD1. In germline, CDR1 is MGHRA, CDR2 YSYEKL. Losses at the gene ends were 3 bases for V and 0 bases for J; bases not matched to a gene: 10. This CDR3 spans 17 amino acids. The CDR3 sequence: CASSHGTVSYLNTEAFF. The DNA of the CDR3 is TGCGCCAGCAGCCACGGGACAGTGTCGTACCTGAACACTGAAGCTTTCTTT.

At least ten counts were recorded for this clonotype. In DNA form, the CDR3 reads TGTGCCAGCAGCTCCCCTTCTGGAAACACCATATATTTT. It specifies CASSSPSGNTIYF. The chain links TRBV9 to TRBJ1-3, with D unclear. The CDR3 totals 13 residues. The germline V gene has CDR1 SGDLS and CDR2 YYNGEE. V lost 4 bases, J lost 1 base, and 6 bases lay in between.

Turning to this clonotype: This may arise from a read error, as a much more abundant clone is one base away. The V call is TRBV7-9, the J call TRBJ1-4, with D perhaps matching TRBD1 (5 bases). Germline CDR1 reads SEHNR; CDR2 reads FQNEAQ (reference sequence). The CDR3 contains 13 residues. CDR3 bases: TGTGTCAGCAAAGGGACGACTAATGAAAAACTGTTTTTT. Translated, it gives CVSKGTTNEKLFF.

Ten or more counts support this clonotype. The V call is TRBV12-3 or TRBV12-4, the J call TRBJ1-2, with unresolved D. CDR3 size: 15 residues. The germline V and J ends were trimmed by 4 bases and 4 bases, with 16 bases remaining between them. The CDR3: CASSSSGRWIYGYTF. The CDR3 DNA sequence: TGTGCCAGCAGTTCCTCTGGCAGGTGGATCTATGGCTACACCTTC.

This clonotype was counted only a few times. One end of the junction fails to match germline, which may point to a read error. This rearrangement joins TRBV12-3 or TRBV12-4 to TRBJ2-4, with D perhaps TRBD1 (8 bases). This CDR3 is 20 amino acids long. CDR3 region: CASKTLGGGDRGLAKNSQYF. The CDR3 DNA reads as TGTGCCAGCAAAACTTTAGGGGGGGGCGACAGGGGCTTAGCCAAAAACAGTCAGTACTTC.

Concerning this clonotype: A much larger clone differs by one base, so this may be a read error. This chain uses TRBV6-9 with TRBJ2-7, with 8 nucleotides matching TRBD1. Germline values: CDR1 MNHGY, CDR2 SVAAGI. CDR3 size: 12 residues. The CDR3 DNA reads as TGTGCCAGCAGTCATGACAGGGGCGAGCACTACTTC. Translating gives CASSHDRGEHYF.

In this sample, this clonotype turned up many times. The chain has TRBV12-3 or TRBV12-4 and TRBJ1-2, with 9 nucleotides matching TRBD1. The CDR3 extends over 14 amino acids. The J segment lost 4 bases and the V segment lost 2 bases, leaving 2 bases of the junction unmatched. The CDR3 DNA sequence: TGTGCCAGCAGTTTACGGACAGGGGTCTATGGCTACACCTTC. This gives the protein CASSLRTGVYGYTF.

Concerning this clonotype itself: This clone may be a read error of a much larger clone one base away. This chain joins TRBV20-1 and TRBJ2-7; 10 bases map to TRBD2. From germline, CDR1 is DFQATT and CDR2 SNEGSKA (reference sequence). The trim removed 3 bases at V and 5 bases at J, leaving 4 bases unmatched. This CDR3 comprises 13 residues. CDR3 coding DNA: TGCAGTGCTAGCAGCGGGGGGGACCACGAGCAGTACTTC. Residues: CSASSGGDHEQYF.